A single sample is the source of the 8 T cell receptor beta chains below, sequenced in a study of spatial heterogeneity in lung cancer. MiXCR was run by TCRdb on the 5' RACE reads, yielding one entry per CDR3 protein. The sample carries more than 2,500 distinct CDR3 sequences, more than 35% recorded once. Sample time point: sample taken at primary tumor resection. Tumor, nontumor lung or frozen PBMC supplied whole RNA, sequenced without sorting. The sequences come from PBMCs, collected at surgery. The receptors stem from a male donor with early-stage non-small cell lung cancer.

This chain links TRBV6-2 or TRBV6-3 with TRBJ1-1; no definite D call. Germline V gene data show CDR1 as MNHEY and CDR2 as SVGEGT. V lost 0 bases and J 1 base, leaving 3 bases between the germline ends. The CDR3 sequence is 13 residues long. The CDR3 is CASSYSANTEAFF. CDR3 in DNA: TGTGCCAGCAGTTACTCGGCGAACACTGAAGCTTTCTTT.

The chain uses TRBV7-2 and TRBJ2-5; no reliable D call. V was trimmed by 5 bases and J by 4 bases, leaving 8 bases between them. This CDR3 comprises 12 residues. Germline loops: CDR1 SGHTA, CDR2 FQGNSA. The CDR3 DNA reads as TGTGCCAGCAGCCTAGTCCGAGAGACCCAGTACTTC. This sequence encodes CASSLVRETQYF. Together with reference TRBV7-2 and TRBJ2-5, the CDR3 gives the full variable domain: GAGVSQSPSNKVTEKGKDVELRCDPISGHTALYWYRQSLGQGLEFLIYFQGNSAPDKSGLPSDRFSAERTGGSVSTLTIQRTQQEDSAVYLCASSLVRETQYFGPGTRLLVL.

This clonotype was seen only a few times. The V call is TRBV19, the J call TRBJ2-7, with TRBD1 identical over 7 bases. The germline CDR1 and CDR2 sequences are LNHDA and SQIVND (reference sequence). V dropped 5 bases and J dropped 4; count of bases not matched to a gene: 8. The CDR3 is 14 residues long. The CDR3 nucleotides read TGTGCCAGTAGTCAGCCGGGACAGCTATACGAGCAGTACTTC. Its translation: CASSQPGQLYEQYF.

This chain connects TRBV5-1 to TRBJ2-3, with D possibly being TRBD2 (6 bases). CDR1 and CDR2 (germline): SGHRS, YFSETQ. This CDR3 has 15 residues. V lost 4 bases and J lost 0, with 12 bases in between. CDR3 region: CASSLGTVSTDTQYF. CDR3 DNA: TGCGCCAGCAGCCTCGGGACTGTCAGCACAGATACGCAGTATTTT.

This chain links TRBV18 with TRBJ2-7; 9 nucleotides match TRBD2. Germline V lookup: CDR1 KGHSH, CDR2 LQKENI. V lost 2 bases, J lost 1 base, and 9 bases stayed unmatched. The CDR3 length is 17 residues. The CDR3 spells CASSPSGLARRSYEQYF. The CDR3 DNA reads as TGTGCCAGCTCACCATCCGGACTAGCGAGACGTTCCTACGAGCAGTACTTC.

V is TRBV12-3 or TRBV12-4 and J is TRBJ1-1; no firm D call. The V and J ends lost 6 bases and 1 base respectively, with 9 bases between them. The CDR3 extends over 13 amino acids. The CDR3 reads CASSPRQNTEAFF. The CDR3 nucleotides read TGTGCCAGCAGCCCCCGACAGAACACTGAAGCTTTCTTT.

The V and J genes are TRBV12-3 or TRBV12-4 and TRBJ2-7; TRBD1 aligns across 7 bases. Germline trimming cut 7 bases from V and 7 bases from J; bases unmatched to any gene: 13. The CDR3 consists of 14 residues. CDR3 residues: CASILGGWGGEQYF. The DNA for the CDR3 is TGTGCCAGCATCTTAGGGGGCTGGGGCGGTGAGCAGTACTTC.

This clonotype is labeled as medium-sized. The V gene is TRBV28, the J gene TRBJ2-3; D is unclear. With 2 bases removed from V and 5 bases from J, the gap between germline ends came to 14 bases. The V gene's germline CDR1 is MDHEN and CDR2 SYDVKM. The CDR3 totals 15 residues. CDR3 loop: CASSLPEGLLDTQYF. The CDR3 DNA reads TGTGCCAGCAGTTTACCGGAAGGCCTTTTAGATACGCAGTATTTT.